A selection of T cell receptor beta chains follows, all from one sample in a study of shared clonotypes between healthy human individuals. Measured with immunoSEQ multiplex PCR; TCRdb has only the in-frame clones, and not every one. The sample lists approximately 180,000 clones; just under 95% were seen once. The sample taken for sequencing was naive CD4+ T cells sorted from blood. These receptors were obtained from a woman in her twenties or thirties in good health. CDR3s include the opening cysteine and the closing phenylalanine or tryptophan. A D gene is named only where the DNA matches it firmly. Clone size is not always given. Where it is, it says once, few, many or a class for expanded clones.

>NA|TRBJ2-1|TRBV14|NA
TGTGCCAGCAGCCAACAGAGTCCCAATGAGCAGTTCTTC
CASSQQSPNEQFF
>NA|TRBJ1-2|TRBV27|TRBD1
TGTGCCAGCAGGGACAGGGTAACCTATGGCTACACCTTC
CASRDRVTYGYTF
>NA|TRBJ2-3|TRBV7-2|TRBD2
TGTGCCAGCAGCATCCAGCGGGAGCCTTGGGGCACAGATACGCAGTATTTT
CASSIQREPWGTDTQYF
>NA|TRBJ1-2|TRBV7-8|TRBD1
TGTGCCAGCAGCTTAACACGCAGGGGGTATGGCTACACCTTC
CASSLTRRGYGYTF
>NA|TRBJ1-4|TRBV2|NA
TGTGCCAGCTCAGGGAGGCGGAATAATGAAAAACTGTTTTTT
CASSGRRNNEKLFF
>NA|TRBJ2-7|TRBV28|NA
TGTGCCAGCAGTTCCCCCGAATGGGAGTACGATCTGAGCGAGCAGTACTTC
CASSSPEWEYDLSEQYF
>NA|TRBJ2-3|TRBV9|TRBD2
TGTGCCAGCAGCGTCGGGACTAGCGGGAGTGGTACGCAGTATTTT
CASSVGTSGSGTQYF
>NA|TRBJ2-7|TRBV5-4|NA
TGTGCCAGCAGCTTGGGACGCCGATCCTACGAGCAGTACTTC
CASSLGRRSYEQYF
>NA|TRBJ1-5|TRBV30|NA
TGTGCCTGGAGTCCCTTCGGGAATCAGCCCCAGCATTTT
CAWSPFGNQPQHF
>NA|TRBJ1-5|TRBV5-1|NA
TGCGCCAGCAGCTTGCGAGGGGATAGGTCTCAGCCCCAGCATTTT
CASSLRGDRSQPQHF
>NA|TRBJ1-2|TRBV6-1|NA
TGTGCCAGCAGAGATACGGCCTATGGCTACACCTTC
CASRDTAYGYTF
>NA|TRBJ2-1|TRBV15|TRBD2
TGTGCCACCAGCAGAGATCGGTTAGCGGGAGTGTCGGGCAATGAGCAGTTCTTC
CATSRDRLAGVSGNEQFF
>NA|TRBJ2-1|TRBV19|NA
TGTGCCAGTAGTTCGGGCGGTATCTCCTACAATGAGCAGTTCTTC
CASSSGGISYNEQFF
>NA|TRBJ1-2|TRBV28|NA
TGTGCCAGCAGAACAGGGTCTAGCTATGGCTACACCTTC
CASRTGSSYGYTF
>NA|TRBJ1-5|TRBV19|NA
TGTGCCAGTAGTATAGGGCCCCATCAGCCCCAGCATTTT
CASSIGPHQPQHF
>NA|TRBJ2-5|TRBV6-6|NA
TGTGCCAGCAGTCGCCCGAGAGGAGAGACCCAGTACTTC
CASSRPRGETQYF
>NA|TRBJ2-7|TRBV18|TRBD2
TGTGCCAGCTCGCCAACTAGCGGCTCCTACGAGCAGTACTTC
CASSPTSGSYEQYF
>NA|TRBJ2-3|TRBV28|TRBD2
TGTGCCAGCAGTCCGCGACTAGCGGGGGCAGATACGCAGTATTTT
CASSPRLAGADTQYF
>NA|TRBJ2-2|TRBV28|NA
TGTGCCAGCAGTATGGACTCAGTCACCGGGGAGCTGTTTTTT
CASSMDSVTGELFF
>NA|TRBJ1-2|TRBV5-4|NA
TGTGCCAGCAGCTTGGGGATGAGAGGCGAAAAAAACTATGGCTACACCTTC
CASSLGMRGEKNYGYTF
>NA|TRBJ1-2|TRBV25-1|TRBD1
TGTGCCAGCAGCATACCGGGACAGGCGGGGGGCTACACCTTC
CASSIPGQAGGYTF
>NA|TRBJ1-1|TRBV13|NA
TGTGCCAGCAGCTTAGACGGAGGAACGAACACTGAAGCTTTCTTT
CASSLDGGTNTEAFF
>NA|TRBJ1-2|TRBV21-1|NA
TGTGCCAGCAGTGTATACAGAAAGACCTATGGCTACACCTTC
CASSVYRKTYGYTF
>NA|TRBJ2-7|TRBV2|TRBD2
TGTGCCAGCAGCCCTGCCCCTAGCGGGAGCCTCTACGAGCAGTACTTC
CASSPAPSGSLYEQYF
>NA|TRBJ2-7|TRBV28|TRBD1
TGTGCCAGCAGCCTGGACAGGGTCGGTCACGAGCAGTACTTC
CASSLDRVGHEQYF
>NA|TRBJ1-2|TRBV6-5|TRBD1
TGTGCCAGCAGTTCCCTCGGGACAGTCTCCTATGGCTACACCTTC
CASSSLGTVSYGYTF
>NA|TRBJ2-7|TRBV28|NA
TGTGCCAGCAGTCATGGGGCTACCTACGAGCAGTACTTC
CASSHGATYEQYF
>NA|TRBJ1-5|TRBV19|TRBD1
TGTGCCAGTAGAAACGGACAGGGCAGTCAGCCCCAGCATTTT
CASRNGQGSQPQHF
>NA|TRBJ2-3|TRBV29-1|TRBD2
TGCAGCGTTGGGCATGGTGTGACTAGCGGGAGCGCAGATACGCAGTATTTT
CSVGHGVTSGSADTQYF
>NA|TRBJ2-5|TRBV7-9|NA
TGTGCCAGCAGCTTAGAGGGGACGGAGAGACCCCAGTACTTC
CASSLEGTERPQYF
>NA|TRBJ2-7|TRBV18|TRBD2
TGTGCCAGCTCACCCCGGAGGGCGGGGGGTCCCTCGTTGCACGAGCAGTACTTC
CASSPRRAGGPSLHEQYF
>NA|TRBJ2-6|TRBV23-1|NA
TGCGCCGCCCCCCCTGACGGGGCCAACGTCCTGACTTTC
CAAPPDGANVLTF
>NA|TRBJ2-6|TRBV27|TRBD1
TGTGCCAGCAGCTCTACCAGGACAGGTCCCTACTCTGGGGCCAACGTCCTGACTTTC
CASSSTRTGPYSGANVLTF
>NA|TRBJ1-1|TRBV6-5|NA
TGTGCCAGCAGTTACTCGTCGGGGAGTTGGACTGAAGCTTTCTTT
CASSYSSGSWTEAFF
>NA|TRBJ2-3|TRBV9|NA
TGTGCCAGCAGCGTATTAGGGGGGAGTCGTTGGGATACGCAGTATTTT
CASSVLGGSRWDTQYF
>NA|TRBJ1-4|TRBV30|NA
TGTGCCTGGCGGTGGAACTCCGGAAAACTGTTTTTT
CAWRWNSGKLFF
>NA|TRBJ2-1|TRBV27|NA
TGTGCCAGCAGCTCCTCCCCTAGTGGTGAGCAGTTCTTC
CASSSSPSGEQFF
>NA|TRBJ1-5|TRBV28|NA
TGTGCCAGCAGCACTCGATTAGGAGTCTATAGCAATCAGCCCCAGCATTTT
CASSTRLGVYSNQPQHF
>NA|TRBJ2-7|TRBV28|TRBD1
TGTGCGTCGGGACAGGGGAGCCCCTACGAGCAGTACTTC
CASGQGSPYEQYF
>NA|TRBJ2-3|TRBV19|NA
TGTGCCAGTAATTCCCTAGGGCGGGGGCCAGATACGCAGTATTTT
CASNSLGRGPDTQYF
>NA|TRBJ2-1|TRBV27|NA
TGTGCCAGCAGTTTCGGGACACCCCCCTACAATGAGCAGTTCTTC
CASSFGTPPYNEQFF
>NA|TRBJ2-7|TRBV15|TRBD1
TGTGCCACCAGCAGGGCCGGGACAGGGGGCTACGAGCAGTACTTC
CATSRAGTGGYEQYF
>NA|TRBJ2-7|TRBV30|NA
TGTGCCTGGAGTGCCCACCACTACGAGCAGTACTTC
CAWSAHHYEQYF
>NA|TRBJ2-5|TRBV28|NA
TGTGCCAGCAGTTTAGATACTCCGCTTGGGACCCAGTACTTC
CASSLDTPLGTQYF
>NA|TRBJ2-5|TRBV5-1|NA
TGCGCCAGCAGCTTGGTGGGCGGGGAAGAGACCCAGTACTTC
CASSLVGGEETQYF
>once|TRBJ2-2|TRBV11-3|NA
TGTGCCAGCAGCCATGCTCGCGGGGAGCTGTTTTTT
CASSHARGELFF
>NA|TRBJ1-1|TRBV18|NA
TGTGCCAGCTCACCACAGACCGGGAACACTGAAGCTTTCTTT
CASSPQTGNTEAFF
>NA|TRBJ1-1|TRBV27|NA
TGTGCCAGCAGTTCTTGGACAGATAACACTGAAGCTTTCTTT
CASSSWTDNTEAFF
>NA|TRBJ2-7|TRBV7-2|NA
TGTGCCAGCAGCTCGTCGGCTAAGTACGAGCAGTACTTC
CASSSSAKYEQYF
>NA|TRBJ1-5|TRBV18|NA
TGTGCCAGCTCACCTCAGGGGACGGCACATAGCAATCAGCCCCAGCATTTT
CASSPQGTAHSNQPQHF
>NA|TRBJ2-1|TRBV11-2|TRBD2
TGTGCCTCGAATACGCCCCGACTAGCGGGGGGGAGTGGCAATGAGCAGTTCTTC
CASNTPRLAGGSGNEQFF
>NA|TRBJ1-1|TRBV2|NA
TGTGCCAGCCCGGGGAGGACGGACACTGAAGCTTTCTTT
CASPGRTDTEAFF
>NA|TRBJ1-1|TRBV7-2|TRBD1
TGTGCCAGCAGCCAAGTACAGGGGGAGAGGAACACTGAAGCTTTCTTT
CASSQVQGERNTEAFF
>NA|TRBJ1-5|TRBV11-2|NA
TGTGCCAGCTCGGTCCGGGGTCAGCCCCAGCATTTT
CASSVRGQPQHF
>NA|TRBJ1-5|TRBV6-5|TRBD1
TGTGCCAGCAGCCTGGGACAGAGCAATCAGCCCCAGCATTTT
CASSLGQSNQPQHF